This is a list of T cell receptor beta chains from one sample in a study of T-cell memory formation after mild COVID-19. From the 5' RACE reads, TCRdb called clonotypes with MiXCR, one entry per CDR3 protein. This sample carries 350,000 to 450,000 distinct CDR3 sequences, 20% to 30% of them seen once, and the ten largest clones take around 9.5%. Sequencing used PBMCs or a T cell subset sorted from them (not recorded which). These receptors came from an adult woman who had mild COVID-19 (a few samples of this study predate the infection). Cell type and time point are not known. The CDR3 runs from the conserved cysteine through the conserved F or W. A D gene is named only where the DNA matches it firmly. Not every row has a clone size; where given, it reads once, few, many or a size class.

d_call | clone_size | j_call | cdr3_length | v_call | cdr3_aa | cdr3_nt
- | - | TRBJ2-3 | 13 | TRBV5-1 | CASSSQVTDTQYF | TGCGCCAGCAGCTCACAGGTTACAGATACGCAGTATTTT
- | few | TRBJ2-7 | 15 | TRBV9 | CASGTSRDRGGEQYF | TGTGCCAGCGGGACTAGCCGGGACAGGGGAGGAGAGCAGTACTTC
- | - | TRBJ1-1 | 17 | TRBV12-3/TRBV12-4 | CASSFEWGETPNTEAFF | TGTGCCAGCAGTTTTGAGTGGGGAGAGACACCCAACACTGAAGCTTTCTTT
- | - | TRBJ2-2 | 13 | TRBV9 | CASSALPGRELFF | TGTGCCAGCAGCGCCCTTCCGGGGAGGGAGCTGTTTTTT
- | - | TRBJ2-7 | 14 | TRBV29-1 | CSVEEGLGSYEQYF | TGCAGCGTTGAGGAGGGGCTGGGATCCTACGAGCAGTACTTC
- | - | TRBJ2-7 | 17 | TRBV24-1 | CATSDSAGVSSSYEQYF | TGTGCCACCAGTGATTCCGCAGGAGTATCAAGCTCCTACGAGCAGTACTTC
TRBD2 | - | TRBJ2-7 | 16 | TRBV7-2 | CASSSRIAGGSYEQYF | TGTGCCAGCAGCTCACGAATAGCGGGGGGGTCCTACGAGCAGTACTTC
TRBD2 | - | TRBJ2-5 | 15 | TRBV20-1 | CSARGTSGRSETQYF | TGCAGTGCTAGGGGGACTAGCGGGAGATCCGAGACCCAGTACTTC
- | - | TRBJ2-5 | 16 | TRBV7-2 | CASSLLSTGFQETQYF | TGTGCCAGCAGCTTACTATCTACAGGGTTCCAAGAGACCCAGTACTTC
TRBD1 | - | TRBJ2-1 | 16 | TRBV7-9 | CASSLGMGTGGHEQFF | TGTGCCAGCAGCCTAGGAATGGGGACAGGGGGTCATGAGCAGTTCTTC
- | - | TRBJ2-3 | 13 | TRBV5-1 | CASRPGGADTQYF | TGCGCCAGCAGGCCAGGGGGGGCCGATACGCAGTATTTT
- | - | TRBJ2-1 | 13 | TRBV29-1 | CSVWREYNNEQFF | TGCAGCGTTTGGAGGGAGTACAACAATGAGCAGTTCTTC
- | - | TRBJ2-1 | 13 | TRBV29-1 | CSVDTQVYNEQFF | TGCAGCGTTGATACCCAAGTCTACAATGAGCAGTTCTTC
TRBD1 | few | TRBJ2-2 | 14 | TRBV12-3/TRBV12-4 | CASRVEGGIGELFF | TGTGCCAGCAGGGTCGAAGGGGGCATCGGGGAGCTGTTTTTT
TRBD1 | - | TRBJ1-2 | 14 | TRBV20-1 | CSTNSYRDSYGYTF | TGCAGTACTAATTCCTACAGGGACAGCTATGGCTACACCTTC
- | - | TRBJ2-3 | 11 | TRBV2 | CASETRDTQYF | TGTGCCAGCGAGACCCGAGATACGCAGTATTTT
- | - | TRBJ2-3 | 16 | TRBV4-2 | CASSQDREDYTDTQYF | TGTGCCAGCAGCCAAGATCGAGAGGACTACACAGATACGCAGTATTTT
- | few | TRBJ1-6 | 13 | TRBV19 | CASRQTWGSPLHF | TGTGCCAGTAGGCAGACCTGGGGTTCACCCCTCCACTTT
- | few | TRBJ1-1 | 14 | TRBV29-1 | CSVEADDIPRRAFF | TGCAGCGTTGAAGCGGATGACATCCCACGAAGAGCTTTCTTT
- | - | TRBJ2-1 | 16 | TRBV20-1 | CSARDRGGGSYNEQFF | TGCAGTGCTAGAGATCGTGGGGGAGGCTCCTACAATGAGCAGTTCTTC
- | - | TRBJ2-1 | 15 | TRBV7-2 | CASSISGTEYNEQFF | TGTGCCAGCAGCATTAGCGGAACCGAATACAATGAGCAGTTCTTC
TRBD2 | - | TRBJ2-3 | 15 | TRBV20-1 | CSASATSGNTDTQYF | TGCAGTGCTAGCGCCACTAGCGGAAACACAGATACGCAGTATTTT
TRBD1 | few | TRBJ2-1 | 21 | TRBV12-3/TRBV12-4 | CASSLFARQGVILGSYNEQFF | TGTGCCAGCAGTTTATTTGCGCGGCAGGGGGTGATTTTAGGCTCCTACAATGAGCAGTTCTTC
- | - | TRBJ1-2 | 14 | TRBV2 | CASSVRGSSGGYTF | TGTGCCAGCAGTGTCCGGGGTTCGTCGGGTGGCTACACCTTC
TRBD2 | - | TRBJ2-3 | 16 | TRBV7-6 | CASSSNGAGVGDTQYF | TGTGCCAGCAGTTCGAATGGAGCGGGGGTTGGAGATACGCAGTATTTT
TRBD2 | - | TRBJ2-5 | 17 | TRBV9 | CASSGATSGGAGETQYF | TGTGCCAGCAGCGGGGCGACTAGCGGGGGGGCAGGCGAGACCCAGTACTTC
- | - | TRBJ2-4 | 14 | TRBV12-3/TRBV12-4 | CASSLEGDWNIQYF | TGTGCCAGCAGCCTGGAAGGGGATTGGAACATTCAGTACTTC
TRBD1 | - | TRBJ2-3 | 16 | TRBV7-3 | CASSPQGAVGTDTQYF | TGTGCCAGCAGCCCTCAGGGGGCGGTGGGGACAGATACGCAGTATTTT
- | few | TRBJ1-4 | 13 | TRBV5-1 | CASTGQGYEKLFF | TGCGCCAGCACCGGCCAGGGTTATGAAAAACTGTTTTTT
- | - | TRBJ2-7 | 15 | TRBV7-9 | CASSLVGKRGYEQYF | TGTGCCAGCAGCTTAGTTGGAAAAAGGGGGTACGAGCAGTACTTC
- | - | TRBJ2-3 | 14 | TRBV7-3 | CASSLMPSTDTQYF | TGTGCCAGCAGCTTAATGCCGAGCACAGATACGCAGTATTTT
- | - | TRBJ2-3 | 14 | TRBV5-1 | CATTPGLPSDTQYF | TGCGCCACTACGCCGGGGCTCCCATCAGATACGCAGTATTTT
- | - | TRBJ1-5 | 14 | TRBV4-1 | CASGRGLGNQPQHF | TGCGCCAGCGGGCGGGGGCTTGGAAATCAGCCCCAGCATTTT
TRBD2 | - | TRBJ2-3 | 16 | TRBV12-3/TRBV12-4 | CASRFGTSGGAGTQYF | TGTGCCAGCAGGTTCGGGACTAGCGGGGGGGCTGGTACGCAGTATTTT
- | many | TRBJ1-3 | 15 | TRBV12-3/TRBV12-4 | CASTLGRTPGNTIYF | TGTGCCAGCACTTTGGGGAGGACTCCTGGAAACACCATATATTTT
TRBD2 | - | TRBJ2-1 | 19 | TRBV5-1 | CASSLVGEAGGPSYNEQFF | TGCGCCAGCAGCTTGGTAGGGGAAGCGGGAGGACCCTCCTACAATGAGCAGTTCTTC
- | - | TRBJ2-2 | 16 | TRBV24-1 | CATSDPSYRVTGELFF | TGTGCCACCAGTGATCCCTCGTACCGCGTTACCGGGGAGCTGTTTTTT
TRBD1 | - | TRBJ1-1 | 15 | TRBV7-9 | CASSLGSDRGAEAFF | TGTGCCAGCAGCTTAGGGTCCGACAGGGGCGCTGAAGCTTTCTTT
- | - | TRBJ1-2 | 12 | TRBV20-1 | CSVKGPSYGYTF | TGCAGTGTTAAGGGACCTTCCTATGGCTACACCTTC
- | few | TRBJ2-3 | 15 | TRBV14 | CASNRAGRITDTQYF | TGTGCCAGCAACCGAGCGGGCCGGATCACAGATACGCAGTATTTT
TRBD1 | few | TRBJ2-5 | 14 | TRBV5-5 | CASSLTGYEETQYF | TGTGCCAGCAGCCTGACAGGGTACGAGGAGACCCAGTACTTC